Detailed here is one TCR beta chain. What it binds is not known. The CDR3 totals 14 residues. V lost 1 base and J 4 bases, leaving 10 bases between the germline ends. Germline V gene lookup returns CDR1 SGHDN and CDR2 FVKESK. Time point described: baseline, week 1 (first vaccination visit). Treatment given: pre-vaccination baseline after standard-of-care therapy. This sample is part of a study of a mutant IDH1 vaccine in newly diagnosed glioma. Background on the study: Pretreatment consisted of radiotherapy, temozolomide, or both, with most receiving both.

The data were produced by immunoSEQ multiplex PCR, yet TCRdb's version contains in-frame clones alone and is incomplete. The sample contains 85,000 to 100,000 clones, just under 80% of which appear only once. Overall study findings and caveats: Pseudoprogression seemingly bore no relation to changes in top peripheral T cell clonotypes.

The V call is TRBV14, the J call TRBJ1-2; no firm D call. The material was PBMCs, obtained from a glioma patient treated with radiotherapy, temozolomide or both. This sequence was found in a man aged 40-49 years with glioma. CDR3 sequence reads: CASSQVYSPYGYTF. DNA of the CDR3: TGTGCCAGCAGCCAAGTCTATAGTCCCTATGGCTACACCTTC.